This entry is about one TCR beta chain. Its antigen is as yet unknown. These data belong to a study of T cell responses to AZD1222 COVID-19 vaccine. Overall study results and limits: Clonal diversity was possibly underestimated, and the donors were mostly white British, with more females.

This CDR3 has 14 residues. The V end was cut by 5 bases, the J end by 3 bases, with 13 bases between. Germline CDR1 reads LGHNA; CDR2 reads YNFKEQ. TCRdb's copy holds only in-frame clones and misses some; the assay was immunoSEQ multiplex PCR. This table has approximately 45,000 clones, about 87% appearing once. The origin of this receptor is an adult who received the AZD1222 COVID-19 vaccine. The sample here was peripheral blood, taken 28 days after the second AZD1222 dose. This chain joins TRBV4-2 and TRBJ1-1, with D unresolved. CDR3: CASSGLGRDTEAFF. CDR3 nucleotide sequence: TGTGCCAGCAGCGGATTAGGGCGGGACACTGAAGCTTTCTTT.